One TCR beta chain is described in this entry. What it binds is unknown. This specimen belongs to a study of identifying expanded T cells in peripheral blood. Overall study results and limits: Variance in clone template counts between roughly 2-week samples significantly increased with total template count across all healthy donors.

The CDR3 totals 15 residues. CDR1 is MGHRA and CDR2 is YSYEKL in the germline V gene. V was shortened by 1 base and J by 6 bases, with 12 bases between the two germline ends. The assay was immunoSEQ multiplex PCR, and TCRdb's table has in-frame clones only and misses some. The table lists 50,000 to 60,000 clones, less than 85% of them singletons. The clonotype originates from a person between 18 and 69 years old in good health. The specimen sequenced was blood. The rearrangement links TRBV4-1 to TRBJ1-4, with D perhaps matching TRBD1 (6 bases). CDR3 residues: CASSQAPGGDEKLFF. The CDR3 DNA follows: TGCGCCAGCAGCCAAGCCCCTGGGGGCGATGAAAAACTGTTTTTT.